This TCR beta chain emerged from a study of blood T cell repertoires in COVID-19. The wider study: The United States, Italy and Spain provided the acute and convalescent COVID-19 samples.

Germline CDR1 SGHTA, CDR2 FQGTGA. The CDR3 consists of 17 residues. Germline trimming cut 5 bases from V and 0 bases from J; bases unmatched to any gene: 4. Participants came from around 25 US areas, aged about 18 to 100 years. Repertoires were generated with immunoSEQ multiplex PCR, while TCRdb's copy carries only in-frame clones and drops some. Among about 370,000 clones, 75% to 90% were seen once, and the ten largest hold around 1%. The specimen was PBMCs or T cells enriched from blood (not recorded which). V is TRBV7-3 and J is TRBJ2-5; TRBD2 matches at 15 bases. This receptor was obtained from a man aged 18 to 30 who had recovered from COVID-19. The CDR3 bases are TGTGCCAGCAGCACCGGGACTAGCGGGGGGTACCAAGAGACCCAGTACTTC. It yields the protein CASSTGTSGGYQETQYF.